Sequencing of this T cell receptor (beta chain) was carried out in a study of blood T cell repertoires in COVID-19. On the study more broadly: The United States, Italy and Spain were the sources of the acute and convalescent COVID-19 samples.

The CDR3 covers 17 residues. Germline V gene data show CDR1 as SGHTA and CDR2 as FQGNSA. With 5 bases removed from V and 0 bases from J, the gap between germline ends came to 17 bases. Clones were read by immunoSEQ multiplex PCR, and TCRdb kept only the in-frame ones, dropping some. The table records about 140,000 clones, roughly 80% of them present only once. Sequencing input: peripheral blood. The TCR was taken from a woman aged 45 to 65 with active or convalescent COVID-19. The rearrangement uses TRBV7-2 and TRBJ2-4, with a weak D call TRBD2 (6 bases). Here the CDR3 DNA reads TGTGCCAGCAGCAAGGGACTGCTTGAACTAGCCAAAAACATTCAGTACTTC. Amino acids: CASSKGLLELAKNIQYF. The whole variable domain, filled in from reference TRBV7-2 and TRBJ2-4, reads GAGVSQSPSNKVTEKGKDVELRCDPISGHTALYWYRQSLGQGLEFLIYFQGNSAPDKSGLPSDRFSAERTGGSVSTLTIQRTQQEDSAVYLCASSKGLLELAKNIQYFGAGTRLSVL.